Shown below are 32 T cell receptor beta chains from a single sample sequenced in a study of blood T cell repertoires in COVID-19. Assay used: immunoSEQ multiplex PCR; TCRdb lists only in-frame clones, some missing. The data show 350,000 to 400,000 clones, with roughly 90% seen just once and around 3% held by the top ten. Sequencing was performed on peripheral blood. The receptor set was obtained from a woman under 40 with COVID-19, enrolled during active disease.

The sample holds one count of this clone. The CDR3 region has the DNA TGTGCCAGCAGCCCTGATGGACAGTCCCAAGAGACCCAGTACTTC. Translated: CASSPDGQSQETQYF. V and J are TRBV7-2 and TRBJ2-5; possible D gene TRBD1, 6 bases. Trimming stripped 5 bases from V and 1 base from J, with 14 bases between. Per the germline V gene, CDR1 is SGHTA and CDR2 is FQGNSA. The CDR3 contains 15 residues.

The chain carries TRBV4-3 and TRBJ2-3; tentative D call: TRBD2 (6 bases). Germline lookup yields CDR1 LGHNA and CDR2 YSLEER. CDR3 size: 16 residues. Trimming shortened V by 1 base and J by 2 bases, and 13 bases separated the two germline ends. In DNA form, the CDR3 reads TGCGCCAGCAGCCAAGGGTGGGAGGTGGTCACAGATACGCAGTATTTT. Encoded protein: CASSQGWEVVTDTQYF.

V and J are TRBV5-1 and TRBJ2-3, with D possibly TRBD2 on 5 matching bases. The germline V gene has CDR1 SGHRS and CDR2 YFSETQ. The length of the CDR3 is 15 residues. With 3 bases removed from V and 1 base from J, the gap between germline ends came to 12 bases. The CDR3 nucleotides read TGCGCCAGCAGCTCTTCTCTCGGGGGCACAGATACGCAGTATTTT. It specifies CASSSSLGGTDTQYF.

V usage is TRBV11-3 and J usage is TRBJ2-2; 7 bases are a match to TRBD1. V gave up 4 bases and J gave up 6 bases; unmatched junction bases: 5. CDR1 and CDR2 (germline): SGHNT, YENEEA. This CDR3 comprises 14 residues. Written as DNA, the CDR3 is TGTGCCAGCAGCTCAGTAGACAGGGCCGGGGAGCTGTTTTTT. Protein product: CASSSVDRAGELFF.

This chain uses TRBV28 with TRBJ1-1, with unresolved D. V was trimmed by 7 bases and J by 0 bases, leaving 15 bases between them. Germline V gene sequence: CDR1 MDHEN, CDR2 SYDVKM. The CDR3 sequence is 15 residues long. The CDR3 reads CASTSDIFMNTEAFF. The CDR3 DNA is TGTGCCAGCACCTCCGACATTTTCATGAACACTGAAGCTTTCTTT.

The V gene is TRBV12-3 or TRBV12-4, the J gene TRBJ1-2; 7 positions match TRBD1. The V segment lost 5 bases and the J segment 4 bases; nucleotides outside the gene matches: 4. This CDR3 comprises 13 residues. CDR3 bases: TGTGCCAGCAGTACAGGGGTCCTCTATGGCTACACCTTC. This sequence encodes CASSTGVLYGYTF.

The rearrangement joins TRBV19 to TRBJ1-4; D remains unclear. The CDR3 is made up of 14 amino acids. CDR1 is LNHDA, CDR2 SQIVND, per germline (reference sequence). Trimming took off 3 bases at V and 0 bases at J, with 5 bases between the two ends. CDR3 nucleotides: TGTGCCAGTAGTATGTCAACAACTAATGAAAAACTGTTTTTT. Translated, it gives CASSMSTTNEKLFF. Full variable domain (outside the CDR3, taken from reference TRBV19 and TRBJ1-4): DGGITQSPKYLFRKEGQNVTLSCEQNLNHDAMYWYRQDPGQGLRLIYYSQIVNDFQKGDIAEGYSVSREKKESFPLTVTSAQKNPTAFYLCASSMSTTNEKLFFGSGTQLSVL.

This clone was counted only a few times. The chain has TRBV18 and TRBJ2-4; TRBD1 matches at 9 bases. The CDR3 length is 17 residues. CDR1 KGHSH and CDR2 LQKENI come from the germline V gene. Germline trimming cut 2 bases from V and 2 bases from J; bases unmatched to any gene: 7. In DNA form, the CDR3 reads TGTGCCAGCTCACCAATGGGACAGGGCTTAACCAAAAACATTCAGTACTTC. The encoded protein is CASSPMGQGLTKNIQYF.

CDR3 region: CASSQSGILNTIYF. The CDR3 nucleotides read TGTGCCAGCAGCCAGTCAGGGATTCTTAACACCATATATTTT. The gene calls are TRBV3-1 (or the pseudogene TRBV3-2) and TRBJ1-3, with a weak D call TRBD1 (5 bases). V dropped 3 bases and J dropped 7 bases, with 13 bases sitting between them. Germline V gene lookup returns CDR1 LGHDT and CDR2 YNNKEL (reference sequence). The CDR3 extends over 14 amino acids.

CDR3 DNA sequence: TGTGCCAGCAGTTTCACCCTTAGGGTGCTAGCAATCCCTTCGAACACCGGGGAGCTGTTTTTT. Protein: CASSFTLRVLAIPSNTGELFF. The chain couples TRBV6-2 or TRBV6-3 to TRBJ2-2; a weak D match, TRBD2 (5 bases). The CDR3 is 21 residues long. The germline gives CDR1 MNHEY, CDR2 SVGEGT. V was trimmed by 4 bases and J by 0 bases, leaving 27 bases between them.

The chain's CDR3 is CASSLTTSGSTDTQYF. The CDR3 DNA reads TGCGCCAGCAGCCTAACGACTAGCGGGAGCACAGATACGCAGTATTTT. V and J are TRBV5-1 and TRBJ2-3; 10 bases align to TRBD2. CDR3 length: 16 residues. Germline trimming cut 4 bases from V and 0 bases from J; bases unmatched to any gene: 5. CDR1 and CDR2 from the germline V gene are SGHRS and YFSETQ.

The V call is TRBV28, the J call TRBJ1-1, with TRBD1 as a possible D gene (5 bases). The CDR3 totals 14 residues. Trimming took off 3 bases at V and 3 bases at J, with 11 bases between the two ends. Germline CDR1 is MDHEN and CDR2 is SYDVKM. CDR3 region: CASSFGRGDTEAFF. CDR3 sequence (DNA): TGTGCCAGCAGTTTCGGGAGAGGGGACACTGAAGCTTTCTTT.

The rearrangement links TRBV7-2 to TRBJ2-7; 9 bases match TRBD1. The CDR3 is 19 amino acids. Losses at the gene ends were 3 bases for V and 1 base for J; bases not matched to a gene: 16. Germline values: CDR1 SGHTA, CDR2 FQGNSA. In DNA form, the CDR3 reads TGTGCCAGCAGCTTCGAGGACAGGGGCCGACTGATCAAGTCCTACGAGCAGTACTTC. It is translated as CASSFEDRGRLIKSYEQYF.

The genes are TRBV27 and TRBJ2-1; D possibly corresponds to TRBD1 (6 bases). There are 13 residues in the CDR3. Germline V CDR1 and CDR2: MNHEY, SMNVEV (reference sequence). Deletions cut 6 bases from V and 6 bases from J, with 12 bases between. This CDR3 is CASRSTGSNEQFF. CDR3 DNA: TGTGCCAGCAGAAGTACAGGGAGCAATGAGCAGTTCTTC.

The chain links TRBV2 to TRBJ2-7, with D tentatively TRBD2 (10 bases). The CDR3 totals 16 residues. V lost 3 bases, J lost 6 bases, and 21 bases lay in between. The germline V gene has CDR1 SNHLY and CDR2 FYNNEI. The CDR3 nucleotides read TGTGCCAGCAGTGACGGGACAGGGAGGACTAGCGGCGAGCAGTACTTC. Translating gives CASSDGTGRTSGEQYF.

This chain links TRBV27 with TRBJ1-4; possible D gene TRBD1, 5 bases. The CDR3 totals 14 residues. Germline V gene lookup returns CDR1 MNHEY and CDR2 SMNVEV (reference sequence). Trimming pared 4 bases from V and 3 bases from J, leaving 9 bases between. CDR3 DNA: TGTGCCAGCAGTTATGGAGGGGCTAATGAAAAACTGTTTTTT. Encoded protein: CASSYGGANEKLFF.

This chain's CDR3 is CASLPGSGVSTDTQYF. The CDR3 DNA reads as TGCGCCAGCCTCCCCGGTAGCGGGGTTAGCACAGATACGCAGTATTTT. The chain has TRBV5-1 and TRBJ2-3; 8 nucleotides align to TRBD2. The CDR3 covers 16 residues. The V gene end was trimmed by 7 bases and the J gene end by 0 bases; junction bases not matched to a gene: 10. Germline lookup yields CDR1 SGHRS and CDR2 YFSETQ. The variable domain in full, completed from reference TRBV5-1 and TRBJ2-3, reads KAGVTQTPRYLIKTRGQQVTLSCSPISGHRSVSWYQQTPGQGLQFLFEYFSETQRNKGNFPGRFSGRQFSNSRSEMNVSTLELGDSALYLCASLPGSGVSTDTQYFGPGTRLTVL.

The rearrangement uses TRBV5-4 and TRBJ2-2; 7 bases match TRBD1. The CDR3 is 14 amino acids. Germline CDR1 reads SGHNT; CDR2 reads YYREEE (reference sequence). V dropped 3 bases and J dropped 4; count of bases not matched to a gene: 3. The CDR3: CASSSRGPTGELFF. CDR3 in DNA: TGTGCCAGCAGCTCTAGGGGGCCCACCGGGGAGCTGTTTTTT.

This clone has just one count. The chain is built from TRBV19 and TRBJ1-3; tentatively, D is TRBD1 (6 bases). The CDR3 consists of 16 residues. The ends were cut back, 4 bases at V and 4 bases at J, with 17 bases in the middle. The germline V gene has CDR1 LNHDA and CDR2 SQIVND (reference sequence). The CDR3 loop reads CASSTPFRQAGNTIYF. CDR3 bases: TGTGCCAGTAGTACCCCGTTTCGACAGGCCGGAAACACCATATATTTT.

The chain links TRBV5-1 to TRBJ1-1; D is uncertain. Germline CDR1 reads SGHRS; CDR2 reads YFSETQ. Trimming shortened V by 4 bases and J by 0 bases, and 13 bases separated the two germline ends. The CDR3 sequence is 15 residues long. CDR3 nucleotide sequence: TGCGCCAGCAGCGACCGCCGGGGAATGAACACTGAAGCTTTCTTT. This codes for CASSDRRGMNTEAFF.

This clone was seen more than once but under ten times. The chain carries TRBV9 and TRBJ1-1, with D possibly TRBD1 on 6 matching bases. Per germline, CDR1 SGDLS and CDR2 YYNGEE. V was shortened by 3 bases and J by 0 bases, with 15 bases between the two germline ends. The CDR3 contains 16 residues. The CDR3 region is CASSAGAGVMNTEAFF. In nucleotides, the CDR3 is TGTGCCAGCAGCGCAGGGGCAGGGGTCATGAACACTGAAGCTTTCTTT. Complete variable domain (other parts from reference TRBV9 and TRBJ1-1): DSGVTQTPKHLITATGQRVTLRCSPRSGDLSVYWYQQSLDQGLQFLIQYYNGEERAKGNILERFSAQQFPDLHSELNLSSLELGDSALYFCASSAGAGVMNTEAFFGQGTRLTVV.

V and J are TRBV10-3 and TRBJ2-1, with 12 positions matching TRBD1. The CDR3 is 16 residues long. J lost 4 bases, V lost 11 bases, and 12 bases had no gene match. The germline V gene has CDR1 ENHRY and CDR2 SYGVKD. The CDR3 DNA reads as TGTGCCGTGGGACAGGGGGCGTCCCCTTCTTACAATGAGCAGTTCTTC. Protein: CAVGQGASPSYNEQFF.

This clone turned up a few times. V is TRBV7-8 and J is TRBJ2-3; 9 positions match TRBD2. Unmatched junction bases numbered 7, after V lost 5 bases and J lost 4 bases. The CDR3 is 15 residues long. Germline V lookup: CDR1 SGHVS, CDR2 FQNEAQ. CDR3 residues: CASSRAGGTSDTQYF. In nucleotides, the CDR3 is TGTGCCAGCAGCCGAGCGGGAGGAACGTCAGATACGCAGTATTTT.

V gene TRBV6-5 combines with J gene TRBJ1-2; D may be TRBD1 (5 bases). V lost 0 bases to trimming and J lost 5 bases, with 13 bases between them. Germline CDR1 MNHEY, CDR2 SVGAGI. The CDR3 contains 15 residues. In DNA, the CDR3 is TGTGCCAGCAGTTACTCGCGGGGGGATGGATATGGCTACACCTTC. Protein sequence: CASSYSRGDGYGYTF.

This chain uses TRBV11-2 with TRBJ2-1; 9 nucleotides line up with TRBD2. V dropped 6 bases and J dropped 6; count of bases not matched to a gene: 6. The germline V gene has CDR1 SGHAT and CDR2 FQNNGV. The length of the CDR3 is 14 residues. DNA of the CDR3: TGTGCCAGCAGGAAGGGTAGCGGGGGCAATGAGCAGTTCTTC. Its protein is CASRKGSGGNEQFF.

In this sample, this clone turned up once. This chain links TRBV25-1 with TRBJ2-3, with TRBD1 as a possible D gene (5 bases). The germline V and J ends were trimmed by 6 bases and 2 bases, with 9 bases remaining between them. The CDR3 has 13 amino acids. Germline V gives CDR1 MGHDK, CDR2 SYGVNS. The CDR3 coding sequence is TGTGCCAGCAGGCAGACAGTCACAGATACGCAGTATTTT. Protein: CASRQTVTDTQYF.

CDR3 residues: CAWGPGVSTEAFF. DNA of the CDR3: TGTGCCTGGGGCCCCGGGGTTTCGACTGAAGCTTTCTTT. V usage is TRBV30 and J usage is TRBJ1-1; no clear D. The V gene's germline CDR1 is GTSNPN and CDR2 SVGIG (reference sequence). The CDR3 consists of 13 residues. Trimming took off 5 bases at V and 5 bases at J, with 15 bases between the two ends.

V usage is TRBV19 and J usage is TRBJ1-2; TRBD1 matches 7 bases. The length of the CDR3 is 15 residues. V dropped 1 base and J dropped 8; count of bases not matched to a gene: 10. Germline lookup yields CDR1 LNHDA and CDR2 SQIVND (reference sequence). This CDR3 reads CASSIAPDRVHGYTF. The CDR3 nucleotides read TGTGCCAGTAGTATAGCCCCTGACAGGGTCCACGGCTACACCTTC.

The genes are TRBV10-3 and TRBJ2-6; tentative D call: TRBD1 (6 bases). With 0 bases removed from V and 2 bases from J, the gap between germline ends came to 8 bases. The CDR3 runs 16 residues. CDR1 is ENHRY and CDR2 is SYGVKD in the germline V gene. The CDR3 nucleotides are TGTGCCATCAGTGAGTCCGAGGGGGCTGGGGCCAACGTCCTGACTTTC. It yields the protein CAISESEGAGANVLTF.

The chain joins TRBV18 to TRBJ1-2; TRBD1 matches at 7 bases. J lost 13 bases, V lost 3 bases, and 14 bases had no gene match. The CDR3 length is 14 residues. Per germline, CDR1 KGHSH and CDR2 LQKENI. In nucleotides, the CDR3 is TGTGCCAGCTCACCCCTTGGCACAGGGGAGTCTTGCACCTTC. Translation: CASSPLGTGESCTF.

The chain has TRBV24-1 and TRBJ1-1; TRBD1 is a possible D gene (5 bases). Germline CDR1 is KGHDR and CDR2 is SFDVKD. The CDR3 has 14 amino acids. V dropped 0 bases and J dropped 11 bases, with 15 bases sitting between them. Here the CDR3 DNA reads TGTGCCACCAGTGATTTGGAACAGGTCGGAGGGGCTTTCTTT. This codes for CATSDLEQVGGAFF.

The V gene is TRBV4-3, the J gene TRBJ1-5; 8 nucleotides line up with TRBD1. The CDR3 is made up of 15 amino acids. Trimming at V came to 3 bases and at J to 4 bases, leaving 5 bases not matched to a gene. CDR1 and CDR2 (germline): LGHNA, YSLEER. The CDR3 nucleotides read TGCGCCAGCAGCCAGGACGGACAGGGTAATCAGCCCCAGCATTTT. It encodes CASSQDGQGNQPQHF.